This T cell receptor (beta chain) is from a study of metastatic and nonmetastatic thyroid tumors. Per the original data handling: Variation in CDR3 across clinicopathological groups served as the basis for constructing a distant-metastasis classifier in papillary thyroid cancer. TCRdb re-called clones from the PCR reads using MiXCR. V and J calls and clone size were set by TCRdb, not the authors. The top ten clones hold 4% to 6% of a sample with tens of thousands of clones, around 13% of them seen once. This clone has a count of ten or more. Every patient underwent thyroid surgery untreated. Specimen: blood. The TCR originated in a female donor with papillary thyroid cancer or a benign thyroid nodule (not recorded which). Some clones in this sample may be carry-over from other donors' samples.

CDR3 bases: TGTGCCAGCAGCCCAACTAGCGGGAGGGAGCAGTTCTTC. It specifies CASSPTSGREQFF. The chain is built from TRBV7-2 and TRBJ2-1; 12 bases are a match to TRBD2. Per germline, CDR1 SGHTA and CDR2 FQGNSA. V lost 5 bases to trimming and J lost 10 bases; unmatched junction nucleotides: 3. This CDR3 has 13 amino acids.